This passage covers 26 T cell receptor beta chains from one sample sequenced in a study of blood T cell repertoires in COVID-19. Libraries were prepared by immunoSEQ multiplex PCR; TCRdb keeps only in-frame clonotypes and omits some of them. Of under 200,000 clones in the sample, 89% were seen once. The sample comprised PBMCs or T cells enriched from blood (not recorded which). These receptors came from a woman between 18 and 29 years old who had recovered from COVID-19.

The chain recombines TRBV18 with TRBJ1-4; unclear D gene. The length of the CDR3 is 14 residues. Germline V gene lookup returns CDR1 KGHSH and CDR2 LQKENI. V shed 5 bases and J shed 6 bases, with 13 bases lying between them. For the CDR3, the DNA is TGTGCCAGCTCATCCCTAGGTGGAGATGAAAAACTGTTTTTT. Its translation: CASSSLGGDEKLFF. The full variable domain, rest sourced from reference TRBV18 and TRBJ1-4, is NAGVMQNPRHLVRRRGQEARLRCSPMKGHSHVYWYRQLPEEGLKFMVYLQKENIIDESGMPKERFSAEFPKEGPSILRIQQVVRGDSAAYFCASSSLGGDEKLFFGSGTQLSVL.

Here the CDR3 reads CASSLREGPNYGYTF. As DNA, the CDR3 is TGCGCCAGCAGCTTGCGTGAGGGTCCTAACTATGGCTACACCTTC. The V gene is TRBV5-1, the J gene TRBJ1-2; no clear D gene. V was clipped by 1 base and J by 0 bases, with 10 bases between them. Looked up from germline, CDR1 is SGHRS and CDR2 is YFSETQ. The CDR3 is made up of 15 amino acids.

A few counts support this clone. This chain's CDR3 is CASSLRAPGLPTVPTDTQYF. CDR3 DNA sequence: TGTGCCAGCAGCTTACGGGCTCCGGGACTGCCCACCGTCCCCACAGATACGCAGTATTTT. The V and J genes are TRBV7-8 and TRBJ2-3; a possible D gene is TRBD2 (6 bases). The CDR3 has 20 residues. Germline CDR1 reads SGHVS; CDR2 reads FQNEAQ. V was cut by 2 bases and J by 2 bases, with 26 bases left in between.

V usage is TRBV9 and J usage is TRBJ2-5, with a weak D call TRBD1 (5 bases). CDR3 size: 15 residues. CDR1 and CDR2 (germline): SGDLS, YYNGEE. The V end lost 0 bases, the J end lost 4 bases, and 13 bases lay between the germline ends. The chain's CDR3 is CASSVVSGQGETQYF. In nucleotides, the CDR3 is TGTGCCAGCAGCGTAGTTAGTGGCCAGGGAGAGACCCAGTACTTC.

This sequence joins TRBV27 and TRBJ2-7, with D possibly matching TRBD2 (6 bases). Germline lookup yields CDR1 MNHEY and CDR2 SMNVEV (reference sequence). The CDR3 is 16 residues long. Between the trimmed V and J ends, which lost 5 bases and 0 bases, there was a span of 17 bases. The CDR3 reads CASSLTSFYSSYEQYF. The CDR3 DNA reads TGTGCCAGCAGTCTAACTAGCTTTTACAGCTCCTACGAGCAGTACTTC.

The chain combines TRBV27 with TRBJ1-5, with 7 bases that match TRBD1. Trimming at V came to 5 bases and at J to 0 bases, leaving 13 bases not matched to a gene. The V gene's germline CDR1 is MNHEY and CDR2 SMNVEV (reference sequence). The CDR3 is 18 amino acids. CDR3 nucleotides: TGTGCCAGCAGTCAGGACGGGACAGATCTTAATAGCAATCAGCCCCAGCATTTT. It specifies CASSQDGTDLNSNQPQHF.

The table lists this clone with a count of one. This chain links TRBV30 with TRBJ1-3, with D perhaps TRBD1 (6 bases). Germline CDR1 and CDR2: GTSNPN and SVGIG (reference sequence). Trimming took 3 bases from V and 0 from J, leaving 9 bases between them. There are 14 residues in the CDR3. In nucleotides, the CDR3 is TGTGCCTGGAGCCAGGGGAGCTCTGGAAACACCATATATTTT. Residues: CAWSQGSSGNTIYF.

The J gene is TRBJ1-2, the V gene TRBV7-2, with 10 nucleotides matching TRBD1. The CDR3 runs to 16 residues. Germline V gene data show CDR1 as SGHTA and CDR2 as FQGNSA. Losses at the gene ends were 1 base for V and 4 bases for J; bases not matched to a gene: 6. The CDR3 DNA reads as TGTGCCAGCAGCTTAGGGGGCTGGGACAGGGGCTATGGCTACACCTTC. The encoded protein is CASSLGGWDRGYGYTF.

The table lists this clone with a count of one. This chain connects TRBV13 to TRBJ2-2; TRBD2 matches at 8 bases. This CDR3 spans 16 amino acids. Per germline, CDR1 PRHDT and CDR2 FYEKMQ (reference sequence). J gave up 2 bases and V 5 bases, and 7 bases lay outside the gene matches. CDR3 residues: CASSLQTSVNTGELFF. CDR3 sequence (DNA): TGTGCCAGCAGCCTCCAGACTAGCGTCAACACCGGGGAGCTGTTTTTT.

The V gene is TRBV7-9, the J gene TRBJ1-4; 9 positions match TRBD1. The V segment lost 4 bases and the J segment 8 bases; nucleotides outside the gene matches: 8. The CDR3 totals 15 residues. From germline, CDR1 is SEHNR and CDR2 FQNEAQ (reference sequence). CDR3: CASSSGQGNSEKLFF. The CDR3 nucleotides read TGTGCCAGCAGCTCGGGACAGGGAAATAGCGAAAAACTGTTTTTT.

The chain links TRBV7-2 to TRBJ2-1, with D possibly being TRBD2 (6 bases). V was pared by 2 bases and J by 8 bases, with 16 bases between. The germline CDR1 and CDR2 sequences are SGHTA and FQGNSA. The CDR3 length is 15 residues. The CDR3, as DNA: TGTGCCAGCAGCTTAAGTAGACTAGAGTTTGATGAGCAGTTCTTC. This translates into CASSLSRLEFDEQFF.

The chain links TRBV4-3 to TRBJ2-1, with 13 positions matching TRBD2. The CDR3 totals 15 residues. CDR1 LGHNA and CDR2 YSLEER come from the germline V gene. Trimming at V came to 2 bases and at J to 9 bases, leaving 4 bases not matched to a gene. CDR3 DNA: TGCGCCAGCAGCCAAACGACTAGCGGGAGGTCTGAGCAGTTCTTC. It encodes CASSQTTSGRSEQFF.

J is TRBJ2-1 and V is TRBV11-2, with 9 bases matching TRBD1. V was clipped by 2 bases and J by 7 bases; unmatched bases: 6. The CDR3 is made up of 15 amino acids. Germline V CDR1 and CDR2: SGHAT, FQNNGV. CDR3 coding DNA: TGTGCCAGCAGCTTAAACAGGGGGCTGGTTAATGAGCAGTTCTTC. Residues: CASSLNRGLVNEQFF.

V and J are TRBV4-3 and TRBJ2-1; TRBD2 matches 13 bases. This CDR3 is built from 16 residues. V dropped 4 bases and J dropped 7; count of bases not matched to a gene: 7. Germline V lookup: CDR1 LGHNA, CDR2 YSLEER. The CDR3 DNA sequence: TGCGCCAGCAGCCTGACTAGCGGGAGGCCCGGGAATGAGCAGTTCTTC. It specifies CASSLTSGRPGNEQFF.

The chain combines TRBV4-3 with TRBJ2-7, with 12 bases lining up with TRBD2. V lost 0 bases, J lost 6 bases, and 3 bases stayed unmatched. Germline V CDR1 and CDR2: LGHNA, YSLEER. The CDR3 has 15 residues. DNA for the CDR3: TGCGCCAGCAGCCAAGACAGACTAGCGGGAGCCGAGCAGTACTTC. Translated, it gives CASSQDRLAGAEQYF.

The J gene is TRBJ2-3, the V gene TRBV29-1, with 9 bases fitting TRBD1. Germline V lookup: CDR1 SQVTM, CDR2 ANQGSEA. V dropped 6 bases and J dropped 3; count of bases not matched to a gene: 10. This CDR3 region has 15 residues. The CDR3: CSVQRDRDLTDTQYF. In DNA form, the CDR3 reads TGCAGCGTCCAAAGGGACAGGGACCTTACAGATACGCAGTATTTT.

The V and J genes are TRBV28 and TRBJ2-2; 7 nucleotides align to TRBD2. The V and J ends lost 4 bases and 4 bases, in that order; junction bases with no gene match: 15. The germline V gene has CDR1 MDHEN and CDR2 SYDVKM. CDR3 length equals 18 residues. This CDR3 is CASSCRGGLLVCTGELFF. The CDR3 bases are TGTGCCAGCAGTTGCCGCGGGGGACTGTTGGTTTGCACCGGGGAGCTGTTTTTT.

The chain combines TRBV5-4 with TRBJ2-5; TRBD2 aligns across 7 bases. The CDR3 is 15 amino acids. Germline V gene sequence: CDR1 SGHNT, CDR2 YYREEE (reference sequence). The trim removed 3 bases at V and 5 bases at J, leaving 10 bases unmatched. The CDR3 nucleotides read TGTGCCAGCAGCTCCCCGGGGGGAGGGCGGGAGACCCAGTACTTC. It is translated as CASSSPGGGRETQYF.

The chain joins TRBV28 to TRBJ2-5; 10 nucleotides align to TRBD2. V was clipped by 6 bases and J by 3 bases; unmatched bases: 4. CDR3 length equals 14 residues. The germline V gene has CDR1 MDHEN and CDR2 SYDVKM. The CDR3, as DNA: TGTGCCAGCAGCCTAACTAGCGGGGAAGAGACCCAGTACTTC. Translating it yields CASSLTSGEETQYF.

This chain's CDR3 is CASSLNRGPLHF. For the CDR3, the DNA is TGTGCCAGCAGCTTAAATCGGGGACCCCTCCACTTT. This chain connects TRBV12-3 or TRBV12-4 to TRBJ1-6; D unclear. Trimming removed 6 bases from V and 12 bases from J, with 12 bases in between. The CDR3 consists of 12 residues.

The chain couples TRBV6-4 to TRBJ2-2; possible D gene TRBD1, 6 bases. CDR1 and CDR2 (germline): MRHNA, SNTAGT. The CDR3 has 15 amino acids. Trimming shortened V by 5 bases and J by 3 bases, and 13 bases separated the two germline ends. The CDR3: CASSRGAGDTGELFF. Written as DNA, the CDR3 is TGTGCCAGCAGTCGGGGCGCAGGGGACACCGGGGAGCTGTTTTTT.

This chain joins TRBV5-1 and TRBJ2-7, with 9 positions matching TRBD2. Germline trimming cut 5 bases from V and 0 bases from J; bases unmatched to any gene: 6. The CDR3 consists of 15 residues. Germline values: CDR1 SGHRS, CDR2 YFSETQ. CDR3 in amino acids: CASRHRLADSYEQYF. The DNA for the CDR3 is TGCGCCAGCAGGCACAGACTAGCGGACTCCTACGAGCAGTACTTC.

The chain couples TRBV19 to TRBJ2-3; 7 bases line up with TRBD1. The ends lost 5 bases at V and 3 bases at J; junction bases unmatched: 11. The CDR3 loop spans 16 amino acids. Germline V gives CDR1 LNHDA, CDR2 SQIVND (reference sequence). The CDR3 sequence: CASSPRDRVSTDTQYF. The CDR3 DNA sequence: TGTGCCAGTAGTCCACGAGACAGGGTTTCGACAGATACGCAGTATTTT.

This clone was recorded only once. CDR3 sequence: CASSLQDSPLHF. The CDR3 DNA is TGTGCCAGCAGTCTTCAGGATTCACCCCTCCACTTT. This chain links TRBV12-3 or TRBV12-4 with TRBJ1-6; no clear D. The CDR3 runs 12 residues. The V gene lost 5 bases and the J gene lost 8 bases, with 7 bases spanning the gap.

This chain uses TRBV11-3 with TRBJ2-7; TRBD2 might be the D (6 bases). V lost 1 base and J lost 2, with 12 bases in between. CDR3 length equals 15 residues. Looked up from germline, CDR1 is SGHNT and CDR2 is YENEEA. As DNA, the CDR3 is TGTGCCAGCAGCTTAGGCTCCAGGACTACCTACGAGCAGTACTTC. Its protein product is CASSLGSRTTYEQYF.

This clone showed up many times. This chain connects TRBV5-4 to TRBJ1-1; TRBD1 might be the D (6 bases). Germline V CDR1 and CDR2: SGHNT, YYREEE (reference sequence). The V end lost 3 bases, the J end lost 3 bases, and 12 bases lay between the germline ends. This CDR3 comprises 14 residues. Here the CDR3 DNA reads TGTGCCAGCAGCTCAGGGACACTTTACACTGAAGCTTTCTTT. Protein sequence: CASSSGTLYTEAFF.